The 32 T cell receptor beta chains below all came from one sample that was sequenced in a study of human T cells and chemical hapten exposure. Time point defined: pre-sensitization, week 0. Treatment denoted: therapeutic diphenylcyclopropenone sensitization with weekly scalp DPC. TCRdb called the RACE reads again in MiXCR, with one record for every CDR3 protein. The data hold around 300,000 distinct CDR3 sequences, with around 7.7% observed a single time. Sequencing used whole blood, obtained in connection with sensitization to the hapten diphenylcyclopropenone (DPC). These receptors were collected from a man aged 18-30 years with alopecia areata. Some clones in this sample may be carry-over from other donors' samples.

Comments on this clonotype: The junction differs from germline at one of its ends, possibly a read error. The rearrangement links TRBV20-1 to TRBJ2-5, with 9 bases that match TRBD2. Germline V CDR1 and CDR2: DFQATT, SNEGSKA (reference sequence). The CDR3 spans 14 residues. The chain's CDR3 is CGASGTPIGETQYF. CDR3 DNA sequence: TGCGGTGCTAGCGGGACTCCGATTGGGGAGACCCAGTACTTC.

This clonotype has a handful of counts. The chain uses TRBV5-1 and TRBJ1-6; 7 positions match TRBD1. Germline V gene lookup returns CDR1 SGHRS and CDR2 YFSETQ. This CDR3 contains 16 residues. V was clipped by 4 bases and J by 10 bases; unmatched bases: 14. The CDR3 loop reads CASSTDRQGRRSPLHF. The CDR3 nucleotides are TGCGCCAGCAGCACAGACCGACAGGGTCGACGCTCACCCCTCCACTTT. Based on the CDR3 plus reference TRBV5-1 and TRBJ1-6, the full variable domain is KAGVTQTPRYLIKTRGQQVTLSCSPISGHRSVSWYQQTPGQGLQFLFEYFSETQRNKGNFPGRFSGRQFSNSRSEMNVSTLELGDSALYLCASSTDRQGRRSPLHFGNGTRLTVT.

This clonotype was seen more than once but under ten times. The chain carries TRBV6-2 or TRBV6-3 and TRBJ1-1, with D possibly TRBD1 on 5 matching bases. Trimming took 5 bases from V and 2 from J, leaving 15 bases between them. The CDR3 length is 15 residues. Germline V gene data show CDR1 as MNHEY and CDR2 as SVGEGT. The CDR3 DNA reads TGTGCCAGCAGTGGGCTCCGGGGGGGAAACACTGAAGCTTTCTTT. Protein product: CASSGLRGGNTEAFF.

This clonotype occurred a few times. The chain joins TRBV29-1 to TRBJ2-7; either TRBD1 or TRBD2 may fit D (5 bases each). Germline lookup yields CDR1 SQVTM and CDR2 ANQGSEA. V dropped 1 base and J dropped 3 bases, with 13 bases sitting between them. The CDR3 consists of 14 residues. CDR3 region: CSVEGDGYLYEQYF. The CDR3 nucleotides read TGCAGCGTTGAAGGGGACGGTTATCTCTACGAGCAGTACTTC.

The J gene is TRBJ2-7, the V gene TRBV6-5; D may be TRBD1 (6 bases). The CDR3 runs 16 residues. Germline V gene lookup returns CDR1 MNHEY and CDR2 SVGAGI. Here the CDR3 DNA reads TGTGCCAGCAGTTACTCCCAGGGGACCCTCTCCTACAAGCAGTACGTC. Its translation is CASSYSQGTLSYKQYV.

The genes are TRBV20-1 and TRBJ2-5, with D maybe TRBD2 (5 bases). The germline gives CDR1 DFQATT, CDR2 SNEGSKA (reference sequence). The V end lost 0 bases, the J end lost 5 bases, and 10 bases lay between the germline ends. The CDR3 length is 13 residues. The CDR3 bases are TGCAGTGCTAGAGATCGATTAGCGGAGACCCAGTACTTC. Protein sequence: CSARDRLAETQYF.

This clonotype was seen repeatedly, ten times or more. The chain combines TRBV25-1 with TRBJ2-5; D remains ambiguous. Germline V gene data show CDR1 as MGHDK and CDR2 as SYGVNS. Trimming shortened V by 5 bases and J by 5 bases, and 9 bases separated the two germline ends. The CDR3 length is 12 residues. The CDR3 DNA sequence: TGTGCCAGCAGTAATGAGCATGAGACCCAGTACTTC. Its translation is CASSNEHETQYF.

Regarding this clonotype: The CDR3 does not end in the conserved phenylalanine or tryptophan, so this is likely a read error. The chain carries TRBV4-2 and TRBJ1-2; D not certain. Between the trimmed V and J ends, which lost 1 base and 0 bases, there was a span of 9 bases. Germline loops: CDR1 LGHNA, CDR2 YNFKEQ. The CDR3 contains 15 residues. The CDR3 DNA sequence: TGTGCCAGCAGCCAAGGCCAGATCGCTAACTATGGCTACACCCTC. Encoded protein: CASSQGQIANYGYTL.

This clonotype has more than one count but fewer than ten. The chain recombines TRBV7-3 with TRBJ2-1; D might be TRBD1 or TRBD2, each matching 5 bases. V was trimmed by 3 bases and J by 5 bases, leaving 14 bases between them. The CDR3 extends over 15 amino acids. From germline, CDR1 is SGHTA and CDR2 FQGTGA. CDR3 amino acids: CASSLPLGENNEQFF. Here the CDR3 DNA reads TGTGCCAGCAGCTTGCCTCTAGGGGAGAACAATGAGCAGTTCTTC.

This sequence joins TRBV12-3 or TRBV12-4 and TRBJ2-1; TRBD2 matches at 9 bases. V lost 6 bases, J lost 7 bases, and 10 bases stayed unmatched. The CDR3 sequence is 15 residues long. CDR3 bases: TGTGCCAGCAGCCCCTTAAGCGGGGGGATAAATGAGCAGTTCTTC. This gives the protein CASSPLSGGINEQFF.

This chain uses TRBV5-6 with TRBJ1-6; 7 nucleotides align to TRBD1. Unmatched junction bases numbered 2, after V lost 4 bases and J lost 4 bases. Germline V gene lookup returns CDR1 SGHDT and CDR2 YYEEEE. The CDR3 is made up of 14 amino acids. The CDR3, as DNA: TGTGCCAGCAGCCAGGGGGATTATAATTCACCCCTCCACTTT. Its protein is CASSQGDYNSPLHF.

The chain uses TRBV3-1 and TRBJ1-2; a possible D gene is TRBD1 (6 bases). Trimming shortened V by 1 base and J by 4 bases, and 13 bases separated the two germline ends. Per germline, CDR1 LGHDT and CDR2 YNNKEL (reference sequence). The CDR3 is 15 residues long. The CDR3 loop reads CASSQGRRGAYGYTF. DNA for the CDR3: TGTGCCAGCAGCCAAGGGCGCAGGGGAGCCTATGGCTACACCTTC.

This clonotype was detected a few times. This sequence joins TRBV6-5 and TRBJ1-2, with a tentative D call TRBD1 (5 bases). Trimming removed 0 bases at V and 2 bases at J, with 16 bases between. Per germline, CDR1 MNHEY and CDR2 SVGAGI. This CDR3 comprises 17 residues. In nucleotides, the CDR3 is TGTGCCAGCAGTTACTCGATCCGGGGGTCCGCCAACTATGGCTACACCTTC. This encodes CASSYSIRGSANYGYTF.

V usage is TRBV12-3 or TRBV12-4 and J usage is TRBJ1-2; the D gene is possibly TRBD1 (5 bases). V was cut by 1 base and J by 8 bases, with 14 bases left in between. CDR3 size: 14 residues. Here the CDR3 reads CASSLGSRVRGYTF. CDR3 DNA: TGTGCCAGCAGTTTAGGGTCCAGGGTGAGAGGCTACACCTTC.

This clonotype was detected ten times or more. This chain links TRBV4-1 with TRBJ1-6; 9 bases match TRBD1. CDR3 length equals 15 residues. In germline, CDR1 is MGHRA, CDR2 YSYEKL. Trimming cost V 0 bases and J 7 bases; bases outside gene matches: 1. The CDR3 region is CASSQDGTGNSPLHF. The CDR3 DNA reads TGCGCCAGCAGCCAAGACGGGACAGGGAATTCACCCCTCCACTTT.

Ten or more counts support this clonotype. As DNA, the CDR3 is TGTGCCACCAGTACAGGGGGCGAGCAGTACGTC. This encodes CATSTGGEQYV. The chain employs TRBV24-1 and TRBJ2-7; TRBD1 aligns across 8 bases. This CDR3 has 11 residues. The germline V gene has CDR1 KGHDR and CDR2 SFDVKD. V lost 6 bases to trimming and J lost 6 bases; unmatched junction nucleotides: 0.

The chain recombines TRBV24-1 with TRBJ2-1; 7 bases match TRBD2. The ends lost 3 bases at V and 3 bases at J; junction bases unmatched: 10. The CDR3 spans 17 residues. From germline, CDR1 is KGHDR and CDR2 SFDVKD. The CDR3 DNA reads TGTGCCACCAGTGATGGTAGTTCTAGCGGACTCTACAATGAGCAGTTCTTC. This encodes CATSDGSSSGLYNEQFF.

V and J are TRBV9 and TRBJ2-2, with 7 nucleotides matching TRBD2. This CDR3 region has 15 residues. Germline-derived CDR1 and CDR2 are SGDLS and YYNGEE. The V segment lost 1 base and the J segment 4 bases; nucleotides outside the gene matches: 4. CDR3 bases: TGTGCCAGCAGCGTATCTGCGGGAGCCACCGGGGAGCTGTTTTTT. It codes for CASSVSAGATGELFF. Complete variable domain (other parts from reference TRBV9 and TRBJ2-2): DSGVTQTPKHLITATGQRVTLRCSPRSGDLSVYWYQQSLDQGLQFLIQYYNGEERAKGNILERFSAQQFPDLHSELNLSSLELGDSALYFCASSVSAGATGELFFGEGSRLTVL.

In its sample, this clonotype was seen many times. This chain links TRBV7-9 with TRBJ2-3; 7 nucleotides match TRBD2. CDR3 length equals 17 residues. V lost 2 bases, J lost 0 bases, and 8 bases stayed unmatched. Germline CDR1 reads SEHNR; CDR2 reads FQNEAQ (reference sequence). CDR3 protein: CASSLRRAGPSTDTQYF. The CDR3 DNA follows: TGTGCCAGCAGCTTAAGAAGAGCGGGGCCTAGCACAGATACGCAGTATTTT.

V and J are TRBV27 and TRBJ2-1; D remains unclear. Germline-derived CDR1 and CDR2 are MNHEY and SMNVEV (reference sequence). Between the trimmed V and J ends, which lost 3 bases and 8 bases, there was a span of 8 bases. The CDR3 runs 12 residues. CDR3 nucleotides: TGTGCCAGCAGTTTCCAAGGTTATGAGCAGTTCTTC. It translates to CASSFQGYEQFF.

This clonotype has a handful of counts. This chain connects TRBV28 to TRBJ1-1; possible D gene TRBD1, 5 bases. The V and J ends lost 7 bases and 2 bases respectively, with 11 bases between them. Germline-derived CDR1 and CDR2 are MDHEN and SYDVKM. This CDR3 contains 13 residues. CDR3 residues: CASNPTVNTEAFF. The DNA for the CDR3 is TGTGCCAGCAACCCGACAGTCAACACTGAAGCTTTCTTT.

The chain couples TRBV20-1 to TRBJ2-3; D unresolved. Trimming cost V 0 bases and J 2 bases, with 9 bases left between them. Germline CDR1 is DFQATT and CDR2 is SNEGSKA (reference sequence). CDR3 size: 14 residues. Written as DNA, the CDR3 is TGCAGTGCTAGAGAGGGTGGGCTCACAGATACGCAGTATTTT. The encoded protein is CSAREGGLTDTQYF.

The chain employs TRBV6-6 and TRBJ2-1; D possibly matches TRBD1 or TRBD2 (6 bases each). The V and J ends lost 2 bases and 11 bases respectively, with 13 bases between them. Germline V gene lookup returns CDR1 MNHNY and CDR2 SVGAGI (reference sequence). The CDR3 spans 13 residues. CDR3 amino acids: CASSYRGAEKQFF. CDR3 DNA sequence: TGTGCCAGCAGTTACAGGGGGGCTGAGAAGCAGTTCTTC.

A few counts support this clonotype. The genes are TRBV9 and TRBJ2-2; tentatively, D is TRBD1 (6 bases). Germline lookup yields CDR1 SGDLS and CDR2 YYNGEE. The V and J ends lost 0 bases and 3 bases respectively, with 9 bases between them. This CDR3 spans 15 amino acids. The CDR3 loop is CASSVGTAYTGELFF. The CDR3 DNA reads as TGTGCCAGCAGCGTAGGGACAGCCTACACCGGGGAGCTGTTTTTT.

This clonotype was seen repeatedly, ten times or more. The chain has TRBV6-2 or TRBV6-3 and TRBJ2-7, with unresolved D. Trimming cost V 8 bases and J 7 bases, with 18 bases left between them. Germline V lookup: CDR1 MNHEY, CDR2 SVGEGT. The CDR3 totals 13 residues. CDR3 in amino acids: CASGGRPLWEQYV. CDR3 sequence (DNA): TGTGCCAGCGGTGGGCGCCCGCTTTGGGAGCAGTACGTC.

The sample holds a few counts of this clonotype. This chain connects TRBV10-3 to TRBJ1-4, with no clear D. The CDR3 loop spans 12 amino acids. Germline CDR1 ENHRY, CDR2 SYGVKD. Trimming took off 5 bases at V and 6 bases at J, with 7 bases between the two ends. The CDR3 coding sequence is TGTGCCATCAGTCGACCCGATGAAAAACTGTTTTTT. Its protein product is CAISRPDEKLFF.

This chain links TRBV20-1 with TRBJ2-3, with D hard to call. Germline V CDR1 and CDR2: DFQATT, SNEGSKA (reference sequence). The V and J ends lost 0 bases and 6 bases respectively, with 13 bases between them. There are 14 residues in the CDR3. CDR3 protein: CSAREPTGRDTQYF. The CDR3 DNA follows: TGCAGTGCTAGAGAACCTACTGGCCGTGATACGCAGTATTTT.

The chain combines TRBV29-1 with TRBJ2-3, with no clear D. V shed 3 bases and J shed 0 bases, with 7 bases lying between them. CDR1 is SQVTM and CDR2 is ANQGSEA in the germline V gene. CDR3 size: 13 residues. The CDR3 nucleotides are TGCAGCGTTGAGGTGCTCAGCACAGATACGCAGTATTTT. It yields the protein CSVEVLSTDTQYF.

Many counts were recorded for this clonotype. V is TRBV7-2 and J is TRBJ2-1, with D possibly matching TRBD1 (5 bases). Per the germline V gene, CDR1 is SGHTA and CDR2 is FQGNSA. V was pared by 2 bases and J by 4 bases, with 12 bases between. The CDR3 covers 15 residues. CDR3 coding DNA: TGTGCCAGCAGCTTACAGGGTCCTACTTACAATGAGCAGTTCTTC. Residues: CASSLQGPTYNEQFF.

This clonotype was counted between two and nine times. The rearrangement links TRBV9 to TRBJ2-5; D call uncertain. The CDR3 has 14 residues. Between the trimmed V and J ends, which lost 4 bases and 3 bases, there was a span of 13 bases. From germline, CDR1 is SGDLS and CDR2 YYNGEE. The DNA of the CDR3 is TGTGCCAGCAGCCCGAACGCCGTTGAAGAGACCCAGTACTTC. This codes for CASSPNAVEETQYF.

In its sample, this clonotype was seen many times. The chain couples TRBV10-3 to TRBJ1-5; possible D gene TRBD1, 6 bases. The V end was cut by 5 bases, the J end by 0 bases, with 17 bases between. Looked up from germline, CDR1 is ENHRY and CDR2 is SYGVKD. This CDR3 has 17 amino acids. The chain's CDR3 is CAISQTGRRGSNQPQHF. The CDR3 DNA follows: TGTGCCATCAGTCAGACAGGCAGGAGGGGTAGCAATCAGCCCCAGCATTTT.

A few counts support this clonotype. The gene calls are TRBV28 and TRBJ2-5; unclear D gene. Trimming stripped 5 bases from V and 7 bases from J, with 14 bases between. The CDR3 extends over 13 amino acids. Germline CDR1 and CDR2: MDHEN and SYDVKM. CDR3 in DNA: TGTGCCAGCAGTCCCGAGGAGCTCCGGACCCAGTACTTC. This translates into CASSPEELRTQYF.